This TCR beta chain was captured by sequencing in a study of blood T cell repertoires in COVID-19. Germline V CDR1 and CDR2: LNHDA, SQIVND (reference sequence). V was cut by 6 bases and J by 4 bases, with 15 bases left in between. The CDR3 is 14 residues long. Assay: immunoSEQ multiplex PCR; the TCRdb copy retains only in-frame clones and omits some. The sample includes about 200,000 clones, about 84% of them seen just once. The sequence was collected from a woman aged 80 or over with acute or convalescent COVID-19. Sequenced: peripheral blood. The chain couples TRBV19 to TRBJ1-1; tentatively, D is TRBD1 (5 bases). The CDR3 loop is CASSRVRSGTEAFF. The CDR3 DNA is TGTGCCAGTAGCAGGGTCCGATCGGGCACTGAAGCTTTCTTT.